Each of the 29 T cell receptor beta chains below was sequenced from the same sample in a study of vaccination and CD4 T cells after COVID-19. The Oncomine TCR Beta short-read assay was applied to DNA of cultured CD4+ T cells. Using the QIAamp micro DNA kit, genomic DNA was extracted from the CD4+ T cells that had been cultured. From the PCR reads, TCRdb called clonotypes with MiXCR, one entry per CDR3 protein. The sample carries fewer than 13,000 distinct CDR3 sequences, about 40% recorded once. Noted treatment: approximately nine-day PBMC culture with coronavirus spike peptide pools or control peptides (ViraFEST assay). Investigators obtained the unexposed donor's CD4+ T cells before the COVID-19 pandemic (2011-2018). No antigen is known for these receptors. Sequencing was carried out using CD4+ T cells from blood, cultured in vitro. These TCRs come from a human donor in good health.

The genes are TRBV19 and TRBJ2-3, with 8 bases aligning to TRBD2. V shed 6 bases, J shed 4 bases, and the junction held 6 bases outside the gene matches. The germline V gene has CDR1 LNHDA and CDR2 SQIVND (reference sequence). This CDR3 has 14 amino acids. The CDR3 reads CASRRAGVPDTQYF. In nucleotides, the CDR3 is TGTGCCAGTAGAAGAGCGGGAGTCCCAGATACGCAGTATTTT.

This chain links TRBV20-1 with TRBJ2-4; the match to TRBD1 covers 7 bases. This CDR3 has 16 residues. Germline CDR1 reads DFQATT; CDR2 reads SNEGSKA (reference sequence). J gave up 1 base and V 3 bases, and 9 bases lay outside the gene matches. The CDR3 reads CSASADRVDAKNIQYF. In DNA form, the CDR3 reads TGCAGTGCTAGTGCTGACAGGGTAGACGCCAAAAACATTCAGTACTTC.

This rearrangement joins TRBV20-1 to TRBJ2-2; 7 bases agree with TRBD2. After removal of 2 bases from V and 6 bases from J, the junction contained 6 bases not matched to a gene. CDR1 is DFQATT and CDR2 is SNEGSKA in the germline V gene (reference sequence). This CDR3 spans 14 amino acids. CDR3 loop: CSARPAGSSGELFF. The CDR3 DNA is TGCAGTGCTAGACCAGCGGGAAGTTCCGGGGAGCTGTTTTTT.

The V call is TRBV20-1, the J call TRBJ2-5; 8 positions agree with TRBD2. The CDR3 runs to 13 residues. The V gene's germline CDR1 is DFQATT and CDR2 SNEGSKA (reference sequence). V was clipped by 7 bases and J by 1 base; unmatched bases: 5. The CDR3 sequence is CSGRLASQETQYF. Here the CDR3 DNA reads TGCAGTGGCCGACTAGCGAGCCAAGAGACCCAGTACTTC.

The count of this clonotype is one. This chain uses TRBV6-4 with TRBJ2-3; no clear D gene. CDR1 and CDR2 from the germline V gene are MRHNA and SNTAGT. V gave up 4 bases and J gave up 0 bases, with 8 bases separating them. The CDR3 spans 14 residues. The CDR3 sequence is CASSASGSTDTQYF. DNA for the CDR3: TGTGCCAGCAGTGCCTCCGGGAGCACAGATACGCAGTATTTT.

The rearrangement links TRBV20-1 to TRBJ1-4; 9 bases are a match to TRBD1. This CDR3 is 13 amino acids long. The V and J ends lost 5 bases and 7 bases, in that order; junction bases with no gene match: 5. Germline V lookup: CDR1 DFQATT, CDR2 SNEGSKA (reference sequence). CDR3 in DNA: TGCAGTGCTCCACAGGGGGCCCGTGAAAAACTGTTTTTT. This encodes CSAPQGAREKLFF.

The genes are TRBV28 and TRBJ1-5; D might be TRBD1 (6 bases). Germline V gene data show CDR1 as MDHEN and CDR2 as SYDVKM. Trimming shortened V by 7 bases and J by 4 bases, and 20 bases separated the two germline ends. CDR3 size: 16 residues. The CDR3 protein is CASNLNPTGSNQPQHF. CDR3 in DNA: TGTGCCAGCAATCTAAACCCGACAGGAAGTAATCAGCCCCAGCATTTT.

There are a few counts of this clonotype. The V gene is TRBV11-2, the J gene TRBJ1-1; D is unclear. The CDR3 extends over 13 amino acids. Trimming stripped 5 bases from V and 3 bases from J, with 10 bases between. The germline gives CDR1 SGHAT, CDR2 FQNNGV. This CDR3 is CASSPHLDTEAFF. In DNA, the CDR3 is TGTGCCAGCAGCCCCCATCTGGACACTGAAGCTTTCTTT.

The chain links TRBV7-9 to TRBJ2-6, with no clear D. The CDR3 spans 14 residues. The V end was cut by 7 bases, the J end by 0 bases, with 7 bases between. Germline V gene data show CDR1 as SEHNR and CDR2 as FQNEAQ (reference sequence). The CDR3 spells CASKEYSGANVLTF. CDR3 coding DNA: TGTGCCAGCAAGGAGTACTCTGGGGCCAACGTCCTGACTTTC.

This clonotype was seen a few times. This rearrangement joins TRBV6-5 to TRBJ1-2, with a possible D match to TRBD1 (5 bases). Germline CDR1 and CDR2: MNHEY and SVGAGI. The germline V and J ends were trimmed by 0 bases and 1 base, with 6 bases remaining between them. CDR3 size: 14 residues. CDR3 loop: CASSYSTVNYGYTF. The CDR3 DNA reads TGTGCCAGCAGTTACTCGACAGTTAACTATGGCTACACCTTC.

This chain links TRBV5-1 with TRBJ2-5; D is undetermined. The germline CDR1 and CDR2 sequences are SGHRS and YFSETQ. V lost 0 bases and J 1 base, leaving 1 base between the germline ends. The CDR3 length is 12 residues. CDR3 in amino acids: CASSLAQETQYF. The CDR3 nucleotides read TGCGCCAGCAGCTTGGCCCAAGAGACCCAGTACTTC.

In this sample, this clonotype turned up a few times. The chain uses TRBV20-1 and TRBJ2-3; D perhaps matches TRBD2 (6 bases). The CDR3 is 15 amino acids. Trimming left V 6 bases short and J 4 bases short, with 20 bases between. The germline CDR1 and CDR2 sequences are DFQATT and SNEGSKA (reference sequence). The CDR3 DNA reads as TGCAGTGCCTTGGGACTTGTGAGGGGCCCAGATACGCAGTATTTT. Translated: CSALGLVRGPDTQYF.

This clonotype was seen only a few times. The chain is built from TRBV20-1 and TRBJ2-3, with D perhaps TRBD2 (6 bases). Per the germline V gene, CDR1 is DFQATT and CDR2 is SNEGSKA (reference sequence). The CDR3 is made up of 17 amino acids. Trimming removed 2 bases from V and 0 bases from J, with 18 bases in between. The CDR3, as DNA: TGCAGTGCTAGACCTCTGGGGGGTCGTAAAAGCACAGATACGCAGTATTTT. Protein product: CSARPLGGRKSTDTQYF.

The gene calls are TRBV7-2 and TRBJ2-5, with TRBD2 matching over 10 bases. Germline lookup yields CDR1 SGHTA and CDR2 FQGNSA. CDR3 length: 14 residues. Trimming took 5 bases from V and 4 from J; bases not matched to a gene: 4. CDR3 region: CASSPLAGVETQYF. Written as DNA, the CDR3 is TGTGCCAGCAGCCCCCTAGCGGGAGTAGAGACCCAGTACTTC.

This sequence joins TRBV20-1 and TRBJ2-1; D is ambiguous. The CDR3 runs 14 residues. Germline V gene sequence: CDR1 DFQATT, CDR2 SNEGSKA (reference sequence). Trimming took 0 bases from V and 4 from J, leaving 10 bases between them. The CDR3 nucleotides read TGCAGTGCTAGAGAAGGAAAAGGGTACAATGAGCAGTTCTTC. Translation: CSAREGKGYNEQFF.

This chain joins TRBV29-1 and TRBJ2-7; 8 bases agree with TRBD1. J lost 4 bases, V lost 5 bases, and 10 bases had no gene match. Germline CDR1 reads SQVTM; CDR2 reads ANQGSEA. CDR3 size: 14 residues. CDR3 in DNA: TGCAGCGTTACGCTTTACAGGGGGGTGTACGAGCAGTACTTC. It encodes CSVTLYRGVYEQYF.

J is TRBJ2-3 and V is TRBV7-2; 12 nucleotides match TRBD2. CDR1 SGHTA and CDR2 FQGNSA come from the germline V gene. J lost 3 bases, V lost 4 bases, and 5 bases had no gene match. This CDR3 comprises 16 residues. The CDR3 loop is CASSSRLAGETDTQYF. The CDR3 nucleotides read TGTGCCAGCAGCTCCCGACTAGCGGGAGAAACAGATACGCAGTATTTT. Full variable domain (missing parts from reference TRBV7-2 and TRBJ2-3): GAGVSQSPSNKVTEKGKDVELRCDPISGHTALYWYRQSLGQGLEFLIYFQGNSAPDKSGLPSDRFSAERTGGSVSTLTIQRTQQEDSAVYLCASSSRLAGETDTQYFGPGTRLTVL.

This clonotype was observed a handful of times. The rearrangement links TRBV7-3 to TRBJ2-5; tentative D call: TRBD1 (6 bases). Germline assignment: CDR1 SGHTA and CDR2 FQGTGA. The germline V and J ends were trimmed by 5 bases and 1 base, with 11 bases remaining between them. This CDR3 spans 14 amino acids. The CDR3: CASSPTGLQETQYF. In DNA, the CDR3 is TGTGCCAGCAGCCCTACAGGGCTCCAAGAGACCCAGTACTTC.

V is TRBV10-1 and J is TRBJ2-3, with 9 bases fitting TRBD2. The V gene's germline CDR1 is WNHNN and CDR2 SYGVQD (reference sequence). CDR3 length equals 16 residues. The J segment lost 4 bases and the V segment lost 1 base, leaving 6 bases of the junction unmatched. Here the CDR3 reads CASSELAGERADTQYF. Written as DNA, the CDR3 is TGCGCCAGCAGTGAGTTAGCGGGAGAGAGGGCAGATACGCAGTATTTT.

This clonotype was counted between two and nine times. The J gene is TRBJ1-5, the V gene TRBV10-3; D unclear. Germline assignment: CDR1 ENHRY and CDR2 SYGVKD. V was shortened by 8 bases and J by 6 bases, with 14 bases between the two germline ends. This CDR3 contains 13 residues. The CDR3 here is CAIGVGLSQPQHF. CDR3 DNA sequence: TGTGCCATCGGGGTAGGGTTGAGTCAGCCCCAGCATTTT.

This clonotype has a handful of counts. J is TRBJ1-5 and V is TRBV6-5; D remains unclear. Trimming pared 0 bases from V and 4 bases from J, leaving 7 bases between. The CDR3 spans 14 residues. Germline V gene lookup returns CDR1 MNHEY and CDR2 SVGAGI. The CDR3 nucleotides read TGTGCCAGCAGTTACTCGACCCTGAATCAGCCCCAGCATTTT. This sequence encodes CASSYSTLNQPQHF.

A single count supports this clonotype. The chain employs TRBV2 and TRBJ2-1, with TRBD1 identical over 8 bases. CDR1 and CDR2 from the germline V gene are SNHLY and FYNNEI. Trimming at V came to 8 bases and at J to 12 bases, leaving 9 bases not matched to a gene. The CDR3 covers 12 residues. This CDR3 reads CASAASGGGQFF. CDR3 sequence (DNA): TGTGCCAGCGCCGCCTCAGGGGGCGGGCAGTTCTTC.

The chain is built from TRBV12-3 or TRBV12-4 and TRBJ1-5, with TRBD1 identical over 9 bases. CDR3 length: 14 amino acids. The junction had 10 bases not matched to a gene; V was cut back by 5 bases and J by 11 bases. The CDR3 sequence is CASSPTRDRAAQHF. CDR3 bases: TGTGCCAGCAGTCCGACCAGGGACAGGGCGGCCCAGCATTTT.

V usage is TRBV4-2 and J usage is TRBJ1-2, with D perhaps TRBD1 (6 bases). This CDR3 is built from 18 residues. V lost 3 bases and J 1 base, leaving 21 bases between the germline ends. Germline assignment: CDR1 LGHNA and CDR2 YNFKEQ. DNA for the CDR3: TGTGCCAGCAGCCACTCTCGAGGGGGGGCACGGTTTAACTATGGCTACACCTTC. Translation gives CASSHSRGGARFNYGYTF.

This clonotype was picked up a small number of times. The J gene is TRBJ2-5, the V gene TRBV6-1; no reliable D call. From germline, CDR1 is MNHNS and CDR2 SASEGT. Trimming shortened V by 6 bases and J by 6 bases, and 14 bases separated the two germline ends. The CDR3 loop spans 13 amino acids. CDR3 in DNA: TGTGCCAGCAGCCCCGACCTAGTAAAGACCCAGTACTTC. Protein sequence: CASSPDLVKTQYF.

This clonotype was detected only a few times. This rearrangement joins TRBV20-1 to TRBJ2-7; 7 positions agree with TRBD2. The CDR3 length is 12 residues. Per the germline V gene, CDR1 is DFQATT and CDR2 is SNEGSKA (reference sequence). Losses at the gene ends were 3 bases for V and 3 bases for J; bases not matched to a gene: 2. CDR3 nucleotides: TGCAGTGCTAGCCCTAGCGGCTACGAGCAGTACTTC. As protein: CSASPSGYEQYF.

The sample holds a few counts of this clonotype. The CDR3 DNA reads TGTGCCAGTAGACTAGCGGGAGAGACCCAGTACTTC. Translation: CASRLAGETQYF. This sequence joins TRBV19 and TRBJ2-5, with 9 bases that match TRBD2. This CDR3 is 12 amino acids long. V gave up 6 bases and J gave up 4 bases; unmatched junction bases: 0. Germline V gives CDR1 LNHDA, CDR2 SQIVND (reference sequence).

The rearrangement uses TRBV20-1 and TRBJ1-3; TRBD1 might be the D (6 bases). The length of the CDR3 is 14 residues. CDR1 is DFQATT, CDR2 SNEGSKA, per germline (reference sequence). V shed 6 bases and J shed 2 bases, with 14 bases lying between them. The CDR3 nucleotides read TGCAGTGCCGCCAAGGACAGTCCTGGAAACACCATATATTTT. Translation gives CSAAKDSPGNTIYF.

The chain is built from TRBV7-2 and TRBJ2-6; D not certain. Germline V gene lookup returns CDR1 SGHTA and CDR2 FQGNSA. The CDR3 is 15 amino acids. V was pared by 6 bases and J by 2 bases, with 11 bases between. CDR3 protein: CASSLQPTGANVLTF. In nucleotides, the CDR3 is TGTGCCAGCAGTTTACAGCCTACTGGGGCCAACGTCCTGACTTTC.